This section outlines one TCR beta chain sequence together with its context. Its cognate antigen is unknown. Only in-frame clones appear in the TCRdb table, and some are missing; sequencing was by immunoSEQ multiplex PCR. The sample yields roughly 56,000 clones, about 83% seen once. The data belong to a study of OX40 agonist ivuxolimab in advanced cancers. About the study: The dose-escalation group included hepatocellular carcinoma, melanoma, renal cell carcinoma and head and neck cancer. General study results and limits: The mean number of expanded clones was higher in CD8+ T cells than in CD4+.

This CDR3 has 14 amino acids. V lost 2 bases to trimming and J lost 6 bases, with 11 bases between them. Looked up from germline, CDR1 is MGHRA and CDR2 is YSYEKL. The genes are TRBV4-1 and TRBJ1-5; D might be TRBD1 (6 bases). The receptor was derived from an adult with an advanced solid tumor such as melanoma, head and neck, liver or kidney cancer. The sample here was CD4+ or CD8+ T cells sorted from blood, taken in a trial of the OX40 agonist ivuxolimab. The CDR3 protein is CASSQNRAAQPQHF. The CDR3 nucleotides read TGCGCCAGCAGCCAAAACAGGGCGGCTCAGCCCCAGCATTTT.